Below are 7 T cell receptor beta chains sequenced from a single sample in a study of OX40 agonist ivuxolimab in advanced cancers. TCRdb's copy holds only in-frame clones and misses some; the assay was immunoSEQ multiplex PCR. The repertoire has approximately 79,000 clones, about 88% of them found once; the top ten carry 0.8% to 1%. This sample comprised CD4+ or CD8+ T cells sorted from blood, obtained in a trial of the OX40 agonist ivuxolimab. Source of these receptors: an adult with an advanced solid tumor such as melanoma, head and neck, liver or kidney cancer.

This chain joins TRBV27 and TRBJ1-1; D unresolved. The V end lost 10 bases, the J end lost 11 bases, and 14 bases lay between the germline ends. The CDR3 extends over 10 amino acids. From germline, CDR1 is MNHEY and CDR2 SMNVEV (reference sequence). The CDR3 loop reads CAKRAHGAFF. As DNA, the CDR3 is TGTGCCAAAAGGGCTCATGGGGCTTTCTTT.

The chain uses TRBV6-6 and TRBJ2-7, with D unclear. The CDR3 covers 13 residues. The germline V gene has CDR1 MNHNY and CDR2 SVGAGI (reference sequence). Here the CDR3 reads CTSASGASYEQYF. In nucleotides, the CDR3 is TGTACTTCAGCGTCGGGCGCTTCCTACGAGCAGTACTTC.

The chain is built from TRBV14 and TRBJ1-1; tentatively, D is TRBD1 (5 bases). V lost 1 base, J lost 8 bases, and 11 bases lay in between. The CDR3 runs 13 residues. CDR1 is SGHDN and CDR2 is FVKESK in the germline V gene. CDR3 sequence: CASSQGSAGEAFF. The DNA for the CDR3 is TGTGCCAGCAGCCAAGGGTCCGCAGGGGAAGCTTTCTTT.

V and J are TRBV5-1 and TRBJ1-5; TRBD1 agrees at 9 bases. Germline V gene sequence: CDR1 SGHRS, CDR2 YFSETQ. V lost 1 base and J lost 2; bases outside the gene matches: 1. The CDR3 loop spans 15 amino acids. The CDR3 nucleotides read TGCGCCAGCAGCTTGACAGGGGGCGGCAATCAGCCCCAGCATTTT. As protein: CASSLTGGGNQPQHF.

This clone was recorded a few times. The gene calls are TRBV30 and TRBJ1-1, with 8 bases matching TRBD1. CDR3 length: 13 amino acids. Germline CDR1 reads GTSNPN; CDR2 reads SVGIG (reference sequence). J lost 11 bases, V lost 0 bases, and 8 bases had no gene match. In nucleotides, the CDR3 is TGTGCCTGGAGTGTACAGGGGGTAGGTGACGCTTTCTTT. It is translated as CAWSVQGVGDAFF.

The V and J genes are TRBV11-2 and TRBJ2-1; TRBD2 agrees at 7 bases. The J segment lost 7 bases and the V segment lost 5 bases, leaving 11 bases of the junction unmatched. There are 15 residues in the CDR3. Per germline, CDR1 SGHAT and CDR2 FQNNGV. CDR3 amino acids: CASSNGAGQWNEQFF. Here the CDR3 DNA reads TGTGCCAGCAGCAATGGAGCGGGGCAATGGAATGAGCAGTTCTTC.

In its sample, this clone was seen once. J is TRBJ1-1 and V is TRBV2; tentative D call: TRBD1 (5 bases). Trimming stripped 6 bases from V and 10 bases from J, with 15 bases between. The CDR3 has 12 amino acids. From germline, CDR1 is SNHLY and CDR2 FYNNEI. The CDR3 DNA follows: TGTGCCAGCAGAGCCGGGGGTAGGGGAGCTTTCTTT. Translating it yields CASRAGGRGAFF. Full variable domain (missing parts from reference TRBV2 and TRBJ1-1): EPEVTQTPSHQVTQMGQEVILRCVPISNHLYFYWYRQILGQKVEFLVSFYNNEISEKSEIFDDQFSVERPDGSNFTLKIRSTKLEDSAMYFCASRAGGRGAFFGQGTRLTVV.